The 4 T cell receptor beta chains listed next were all sequenced from one sample in a study of cytomegalovirus exposure and HLA in healthy donors. The primer mix had 60 Vbeta and 13 Jbeta primers. Assay: immunoSEQ multiplex PCR; the TCRdb copy retains only in-frame clones and omits some. The sample has some 90,000 clones, around 84% seen once; the top ten hold about a tenth. The source material was PBMCs. The receptor set was obtained from a human donor in good health.

The chain carries TRBV2 and TRBJ2-1, with D maybe TRBD2 (5 bases). This CDR3 spans 12 amino acids. V lost 4 bases and J lost 14, with 15 bases in between. Germline CDR1 SNHLY, CDR2 FYNNEI. The chain's CDR3 is CASSAQGMGEFF. CDR3 DNA: TGTGCCAGCAGTGCTCAAGGTATGGGAGAGTTCTTC.

The CDR3 reads CASRLTGTHGTEAFF. The CDR3 region has the DNA TGTGCCAGCAGACTTACCGGGACACATGGCACTGAAGCTTTCTTT. The V call is TRBV6-5, the J call TRBJ1-1; maybe TRBD1 (6 bases). The germline V gene encodes CDR1 MNHEY and CDR2 SVGAGI. Trimming removed 6 bases at V and 4 bases at J, with 18 bases between. CDR3 length equals 15 residues.

J is TRBJ1-2 and V is TRBV7-9; the D gene is possibly TRBD1 (6 bases). This CDR3 spans 12 amino acids. CDR1 and CDR2 from the germline V gene are SEHNR and FQNEAQ (reference sequence). The V end lost 8 bases, the J end lost 2 bases, and 9 bases lay between the germline ends. Here the CDR3 reads CASRGQNYGYTF. The CDR3 nucleotides are TGTGCCAGCCGCGGACAGAACTATGGCTACACCTTC.

The chain has TRBV9 and TRBJ2-1, with 11 bases matching TRBD2. The CDR3 contains 19 residues. Germline lookup yields CDR1 SGDLS and CDR2 YYNGEE. Unmatched junction bases numbered 8, after V lost 0 bases and J lost 0 bases. This CDR3 is CASSVEGLAGQSSYNEQFF. CDR3 DNA: TGTGCCAGCAGCGTAGAAGGACTAGCGGGCCAGAGCTCCTACAATGAGCAGTTCTTC.